The entry below gives a single T cell receptor (beta chain) sequence along with its context. What it binds is unknown. TCRdb's copy holds only in-frame clones and misses some; the assay was immunoSEQ multiplex PCR. The data contain some 2.1 million clones, over 85% of them seen just once; the ten biggest clones take up 0.1% to 0.15%. These data are taken from a study of shared clonotypes between healthy human individuals. As for the study in general: Researchers drew samples from two women and a few men aged 18 to 49.

The study's findings and limits: Clonotype sharing among donors, it was expected, would be affected by sequencing depth.

This CDR3 is 15 amino acids long. V was clipped by 1 base and J by 2 bases, with 6 bases between them. The germline V gene has CDR1 SGHTA and CDR2 FQGNSA. This TCR was sampled from a man in his late teens or twenties in good health. The chain has TRBV7-2 and TRBJ2-6; D is perhaps TRBD2 (5 bases). The sample comprised naive CD4+ T cells sorted from blood. Subset defined: CD45RA+ positively selected. CDR3 in amino acids: CASSLGGAGANVLTF. CDR3 coding DNA: TGTGCCAGCAGCTTAGGGGGAGCTGGGGCCAACGTCCTGACTTTC.